Each of the 30 T cell receptor beta chains below was sequenced from the same sample in a study of monozygotic twins with inflammatory bowel disease. Reanalyzing the 5' RACE reads, TCRdb keeps one entry per CDR3 protein, without DNA. This sample's table has roughly 140,000 distinct CDR3 sequences. The source material was blood. These receptors were taken from a human donor with ulcerative colitis or Crohn's disease, or a healthy co-twin of an affected twin (not recorded which).

The genes are TRBV19 and TRBJ2-7; without DNA, the TCRdb call of TRBD2 cannot be checked. Looked up from germline, CDR1 is LNHDA and CDR2 is SQIVND (reference sequence). This CDR3 is 15 amino acids long. The CDR3 reads CASSTTGGVSYEQYF.

This chain links TRBV12-3 or TRBV12-4 with TRBJ1-5; TCRdb returns TRBD1, unconfirmable since there is no DNA. The CDR3 is 15 amino acids. Here the CDR3 reads CASKWTGAGNQPQHF.

This rearrangement joins TRBV27 to TRBJ1-6. Germline V gene data show CDR1 as MNHEY and CDR2 as SMNVEV (reference sequence). This CDR3 has 15 amino acids. The CDR3 protein is CASRFGTAYNSPLHF.

The gene calls are TRBV7-9 and TRBJ2-2; TCRdb picks TRBD1, but there is no DNA to check that call. Germline V CDR1 and CDR2: SEHNR, FQNEAQ (reference sequence). This CDR3 spans 15 amino acids. CDR3 loop: CASSLQRQGPGELFF.

This chain uses TRBV12-3 or TRBV12-4 with TRBJ1-1; the TCRdb call, TRBD1, lacks DNA for checking. The CDR3 runs 15 residues. The CDR3 here is CASSLLAGANTEAFF.

This chain connects TRBV12-3 or TRBV12-4 to TRBJ2-1; the D call from TCRdb, TRBD1, cannot be confirmed without DNA. The CDR3 consists of 14 residues. The CDR3 sequence: CASSPDRQYNEQFF.

The V call is TRBV6-1, the J call TRBJ1-5. The CDR3 has 12 amino acids. Germline V gene sequence: CDR1 MNHNS, CDR2 SASEGT. The CDR3 sequence: CASRRGNQPQHF.

This chain joins TRBV5-1 and TRBJ1-2; the TCRdb D gene call, TRBD1, has no DNA to confirm it. Looked up from germline, CDR1 is SGHRS and CDR2 is YFSETQ. This CDR3 spans 12 amino acids. The CDR3 reads CASRAGTHGYTF.

The chain is built from TRBV7-3 and TRBJ2-5; TCRdb's D call, TRBD2, is unchecked because there is no DNA. The CDR3 loop spans 15 amino acids. The germline CDR1 and CDR2 sequences are SGHTA and FQGTGA. This chain's CDR3 is CASSQEGLVRETQYF. Based on the CDR3 plus reference TRBV7-3 and TRBJ2-5, the full variable domain is GAGVSQTPSNKVTEKGKYVELRCDPISGHTALYWYRQSLGQGPEFLIYFQGTGAADDSGLPNDRFFAVRPEGSVSTLKIQRTERGDSAVYLCASSQEGLVRETQYFGPGTRLLVL.

The gene calls are TRBV4-3 and TRBJ2-2. The CDR3 has 16 amino acids. Germline V gene lookup returns CDR1 LGHNA and CDR2 YSLEER. The CDR3 sequence: CASSQDSVANTGELFF.

The chain combines TRBV7-2 with TRBJ1-3; no DNA is available, so the TRBD1 call from TCRdb remains unchecked. The CDR3 loop spans 17 amino acids. Germline CDR1 reads SGHTA; CDR2 reads FQGNSA. The CDR3 is CASSPRQGILSGNTIYF.

The chain uses TRBV20-1 and TRBJ2-7; as DNA is missing, the TRBD1 call by TCRdb cannot be tested. Germline CDR1 reads DFQATT; CDR2 reads SNEGSKA (reference sequence). The CDR3 extends over 14 amino acids. The CDR3 loop is CSARGRGTIYEQYF.

The gene calls are TRBV24-1 and TRBJ2-7; TCRdb selects TRBD1, and the lack of DNA leaves this call unchecked. This CDR3 has 15 residues. Germline V lookup: CDR1 KGHDR, CDR2 SFDVKD. CDR3 protein: CATSDSGTGFYEQYF.

The CDR3 loop reads CASSSSGGSYNSPLHF. V usage is TRBV5-4 and J usage is TRBJ1-6. The CDR3 is 16 amino acids. Germline V CDR1 and CDR2: SGHNT, YYREEE (reference sequence).

The J gene is TRBJ2-7, the V gene TRBV6-2 or TRBV6-3; TCRdb outputs TRBD1, but without DNA this stays unchecked. There are 15 residues in the CDR3. CDR1 is MNHEY and CDR2 is SVGEGT in the germline V gene. The CDR3 sequence is CASSYGYGRPTEQYF.

The chain combines TRBV18 with TRBJ2-4. Germline V gene sequence: CDR1 KGHSH, CDR2 LQKENI. This CDR3 is 16 amino acids long. The CDR3 spells CASSPRGGVAKNIQYF.

V gene TRBV24-1 combines with J gene TRBJ2-2. The CDR3 is 12 amino acids. Per germline, CDR1 KGHDR and CDR2 SFDVKD. CDR3 loop: CATSDQHGELFF.

CDR3 in amino acids: CAWSRELRSTQYF. The chain is built from TRBV30 and TRBJ2-3; with no DNA, the TCRdb D assignment of TRBD2 cannot be verified. The length of the CDR3 is 13 residues. Germline CDR1 is GTSNPN and CDR2 is SVGIG (reference sequence).

V usage is TRBV20-1 and J usage is TRBJ2-1; absent DNA, TCRdb's TRBD2 call cannot be checked. Germline V gene data show CDR1 as DFQATT and CDR2 as SNEGSKA (reference sequence). The CDR3 length is 15 residues. The CDR3 region is CSAPTGLADYNEQFF.

J is TRBJ2-2 and V is TRBV5-5; TCRdb's D call of TRBD1 is untestable without DNA. The V gene's germline CDR1 is SGHKS and CDR2 YYEKEE (reference sequence). The CDR3 is 20 residues long. CDR3 residues: CASTLGLGVAGQGLTGELFF.

This chain connects TRBV20-1 to TRBJ1-1. The CDR3 runs to 12 residues. Germline values: CDR1 DFQATT, CDR2 SNEGSKA (reference sequence). Here the CDR3 reads CSASLTSGEAFF.

The rearrangement links TRBV5-1 to TRBJ2-2. Per the germline V gene, CDR1 is SGHRS and CDR2 is YFSETQ. CDR3 size: 15 residues. This chain's CDR3 is CASSLAGVNTGELFF.

The chain couples TRBV12-3 or TRBV12-4 to TRBJ2-7. The CDR3 is 13 residues long. CDR3 protein: CASSFKAAYEQYF.

The rearrangement joins TRBV6-5 to TRBJ1-5; the TCRdb D gene call, TRBD1, has no DNA to confirm it. Germline V gene lookup returns CDR1 MNHEY and CDR2 SVGAGI. This CDR3 has 15 amino acids. This CDR3 is CASSLDREGNQPQHF.

This chain connects TRBV5-4 to TRBJ2-3; the TCRdb call, TRBD1, lacks DNA for checking. CDR3 length equals 15 residues. Germline values: CDR1 SGHNT, CDR2 YYREEE (reference sequence). The CDR3 region is CASSLMAQGSDTQYF.

The rearrangement joins TRBV19 to TRBJ2-3; TCRdb selects TRBD1, and the lack of DNA leaves this call unchecked. The CDR3 contains 17 residues. Germline values: CDR1 LNHDA, CDR2 SQIVND (reference sequence). The CDR3 is CASSNHVRQGRTDTQYF. Full variable domain (remainder filled in from reference TRBV19 and TRBJ2-3): DGGITQSPKYLFRKEGQNVTLSCEQNLNHDAMYWYRQDPGQGLRLIYYSQIVNDFQKGDIAEGYSVSREKKESFPLTVTSAQKNPTAFYLCASSNHVRQGRTDTQYFGPGTRLTVL.

This chain joins TRBV18 and TRBJ1-1. CDR1 and CDR2 (germline): KGHSH, LQKENI. The CDR3 totals 16 residues. This CDR3 reads CASSPFKVGMNTEAFF.

The J gene is TRBJ2-1, the V gene TRBV3-1; TCRdb designates TRBD1, a call that cannot be tested without DNA. Germline CDR1 and CDR2: LGHDT and YNNKEL (reference sequence). This CDR3 comprises 15 residues. This CDR3 is CASSYTGTKYNEQFF.

The chain couples TRBV6-2 or TRBV6-3 to TRBJ2-2; TCRdb's D call, TRBD1, is unchecked because there is no DNA. The CDR3 sequence is 14 residues long. Germline V lookup: CDR1 MNHEY, CDR2 SVGEGT. CDR3 residues: CASSNAQGTGELFF.

This sequence joins TRBV20-1 and TRBJ1-5. This CDR3 has 14 residues. CDR1 and CDR2 (germline): DFQATT, SNEGSKA (reference sequence). CDR3 protein: CSAVESYSNQPQHF.